These T cell receptor beta chains were read from a single sample in a study of follicular helper T cells after annual influenza vaccination. The protocol was immunoSEQ multiplex PCR, while the TCRdb copy is restricted to in-frame clones and leaves out a portion. The sample holds fewer than 9,500 clones, over 85% seen once. This material consisted of CXCR5+ CD38- circulating T follicular helper cells from blood, taken on the day of influenza vaccination. The source of these receptors is an adult who received the influenza vaccine. Both conserved end residues are part of each CDR3. A D gene is named only where the DNA matches it firmly. Clone size appears in some rows only: once, few, many, or a class for an expanded clone.

v_call,j_call,d_call,clone_size,cdr3_nt,cdr3_aa
TRBV2,TRBJ1-6,TRBD1,.,TGTGCCAGCAGTGAAGCGGGGACAGGGTATTCACCCCTCCACTTT,CASSEAGTGYSPLHF
TRBV7-2,TRBJ1-6,.,few,TGTGCCAGCATCCTCAAAACCGGGACCTCCTATAATTCACCCCTCCACTTT,CASILKTGTSYNSPLHF
TRBV6-1,TRBJ1-6,.,.,TGTGCCAGCAGTGAAGCTTGGGTCGGGACCGTAAAATTGGCCCTCCACTTT,CASSEAWVGTVKLALHF
TRBV5-4,TRBJ2-3,TRBD2,.,TGTGCCAGCAGCCCCGGGACTAGCGCAGATACGCAGTATTTT,CASSPGTSADTQYF
TRBV5-4,TRBJ1-1,.,.,TGTGCCAGCAGCTTTCAGGGGAACACTGAAGCTTTCTTT,CASSFQGNTEAFF
TRBV30,TRBJ2-2,.,.,TGTGCCTGGAGCTCAGCGGGCGGGAACACCGGGGAGCTGTTTTTT,CAWSSAGGNTGELFF
TRBV18,TRBJ1-6,.,.,TGTGCCAGCTCACCATACCCTGCGGGCTCCTATAATTCACCCCTCCACTTT,CASSPYPAGSYNSPLHF
TRBV7-6,TRBJ2-3,.,once,TGTGCCAGCGGACTCACAGATACGCAGTATTTT,CASGLTDTQYF
TRBV2,TRBJ1-1,.,.,TGTGCCAGCGCTGATGACCAGGGAGTAGATCCTGAAGCTTTCTTT,CASADDQGVDPEAFF
TRBV10-2,TRBJ1-1,.,.,TGCGCCAGCACCTCGGGAGTGAACACTGAAGCTTTCTTT,CASTSGVNTEAFF
TRBV19,TRBJ1-5,.,.,TGTGCCAGCTCGACCGGCTGGGGTCAGCCCCAGCATTTT,CASSTGWGQPQHF
TRBV30,TRBJ1-3,.,.,TGTGCCTGGACCCTGGGGGGACTTCTCTCTGGAAACACCATATATTTT,CAWTLGGLLSGNTIYF
TRBV7-2,TRBJ2-3,TRBD2,.,TGTGCCAGCAGCTCGAGAGCGGGGGGGAGGGATACGCAGTATTTT,CASSSRAGGRDTQYF
TRBV6-1,TRBJ1-5,TRBD1,.,TGTGCCAGCAGTCTAAAGACAGGGCGAGGGCAGCCCCAGCATTTT,CASSLKTGRGQPQHF
TRBV6-6,TRBJ1-2,.,.,TGTGTCTGCAAGGCGGGGGGCATATCCTATGGCTACACCTTC,CVCKAGGISYGYTF
TRBV12-5,TRBJ2-2,.,.,TGTGCTAGTGGTTTACCCCCCGCCCGGGGCCACCACACCGGGGAGCTGTTTTTT,CASGLPPARGHHTGELFF
TRBV27,TRBJ1-1,.,.,TGTGCCAGCAGTTTTCAGGGCAGGGACACTGAAGCTTTCTTT,CASSFQGRDTEAFF
TRBV5-1,TRBJ1-6,.,.,TGCGCCAGCAGCTTGGCCGGTAGGGAGTGGTCACCCCTCCACTTT,CASSLAGREWSPLHF
TRBV7-8,TRBJ1-4,TRBD1,.,TGTGCCAGCAGCGCCGACCGGGACAGGGGGCGCGAAAAACTGTTTTTT,CASSADRDRGREKLFF
TRBV5-1,TRBJ2-3,.,.,TGCGCCAGCAGCCCCACAGCGCCAGATACGCAGTATTTT,CASSPTAPDTQYF
TRBV18,TRBJ1-1,TRBD1,.,TGTGCCAGCTCACCGGGACAGGGGGTTGGAGCTTTCTTT,CASSPGQGVGAFF
TRBV6-6,TRBJ1-5,TRBD1,.,TGTGCCAGCAGTTACACTCGAGACAGGGGAAATCAGCCCCAGCATTTT,CASSYTRDRGNQPQHF
TRBV5-1,TRBJ2-3,TRBD2,.,TGCGCCAGCAGCGGGAGCGGGGGCACAGATACGCAGTATTTT,CASSGSGGTDTQYF
TRBV2,TRBJ2-6,.,once,TGTGCCAGCAGTGGGGCGGGGGGGGCCAACGTCCTGACTTTC,CASSGAGGANVLTF
TRBV18,TRBJ1-1,.,.,TGTGCCAGCTCACCATCGGGACACAAAAACACTGAAGCTTTCTTT,CASSPSGHKNTEAFF
TRBV5-1,TRBJ2-3,.,.,TGCGCCAGCAGCTTGGTCCTTGACGGGAGCACAGATACGCAGTATTTT,CASSLVLDGSTDTQYF
TRBV7-3,TRBJ1-6,.,.,TGTGCCAGCAGTCGGGACACTAATTCACCCCTCCACTTT,CASSRDTNSPLHF
TRBV6-5,TRBJ2-3,.,.,TGTGCCAGCAGTTTACTTGATACGCAGTATTTT,CASSLLDTQYF
TRBV19,TRBJ2-6,.,once,TGTGCCAGTAGTATACAGGGTGGCGCTGGGGCCAACGTCCTGACTTTC,CASSIQGGAGANVLTF
TRBV28,TRBJ1-2,.,.,TGTGCCAGCAGAAACACAGGGTTGACCTATGGCTACACCTTC,CASRNTGLTYGYTF
TRBV2,TRBJ2-1,TRBD1,.,TGTGCCAGCACGGGACAGGGATCCTACAATGAGCAGTTCTTC,CASTGQGSYNEQFF
TRBV12-5,TRBJ1-1,.,.,TGTGCTAGTGGTTTGGTCCCGAGGGGCGCTTTCTTT,CASGLVPRGAFF
TRBV2,TRBJ2-3,.,.,TGTGCCAGCAGTGCAGTAACCTTACAATATACAGATACGCAGTATTTT,CASSAVTLQYTDTQYF
TRBV4-3,TRBJ2-1,TRBD2,.,TGCGCCAGCAGCCAAGATGCGCTCAGCGGGAAATCCTACAATGAGCAGTTCTTC,CASSQDALSGKSYNEQFF
TRBV19,TRBJ1-1,TRBD1,.,TGTGCCGTACTTTCACAGGGGCACACTGAAGCTTTCTTT,CAVLSQGHTEAFF
TRBV5-8,TRBJ1-5,.,once,TGTGCCAGCAGAACTCAGGGAGGTGGCAATCAGCCCCAGCATTTT,CASRTQGGGNQPQHF
TRBV7-7,TRBJ1-1,.,.,TGTGCCAGCAGCCCTTACGCGGGGGCGGACGTCTCTGAAGCTTTCTTT,CASSPYAGADVSEAFF
TRBV5-6,TRBJ1-1,TRBD1,.,TGTGCCAGCAGCTCTCCCGGGACAGGGGTTGGAGCTTTCTTT,CASSSPGTGVGAFF
TRBV7-2,TRBJ1-2,.,few,TGTGCCAGCAGCCCACAGGCGACGGATGGCTACACCTTC,CASSPQATDGYTF
TRBV6-4,TRBJ1-1,.,once,TGTGCCAGCAGCCAAGAAGGACACGGCAAAGGAGCTTTCTTT,CASSQEGHGKGAFF
TRBV7-9,TRBJ1-1,TRBD1,once,TGTGCCAGCAGAAAAGGACAGGGGGCTGCGGACACTGAAGCTTTCTTT,CASRKGQGAADTEAFF
TRBV18,TRBJ1-1,.,.,TGTGCCAGCTCATACGAGACAAAAGACACTGAAGCTTTCTTT,CASSYETKDTEAFF
TRBV6-1,TRBJ1-3,.,.,TGTGCCAGCAGAGGGATTACTGGAAACACCATATATTTT,CASRGITGNTIYF
TRBV5-1,TRBJ2-7,.,.,TGCGCCAGCAGCTTGGCCGGGAGACAGGCTAGCTCCTACGAGCAGTACTTC,CASSLAGRQASSYEQYF
TRBV27,TRBJ1-5,.,.,TGTGCCAGCAGTTTTCTATCAGGGGCAAGCAATCAGCCCCAGCATTTT,CASSFLSGASNQPQHF
TRBV11-3,TRBJ1-1,.,.,TGTGCCAGCAGCTTAGATGGGCGGGAGGACACTGAAGCTTTCTTT,CASSLDGREDTEAFF
TRBV18,TRBJ2-6,TRBD2,.,TGTGCCAGCTCACGCGGGGGGCTCTCCTCTGGGGCCAACGTCCTGACTTTC,CASSRGGLSSGANVLTF
TRBV2,TRBJ2-1,TRBD2,.,TGTGCCAGCAGTGACCAATTAAGCGGGGGGGCCGTCAATGAGCAGTTCTTC,CASSDQLSGGAVNEQFF
TRBV6-5,TRBJ2-2,TRBD2,.,TGTGCCAGCAGTTACGATAGCGGGGGGGCGGGGGAGCTGTTTTTT,CASSYDSGGAGELFF
TRBV12-5,TRBJ1-2,.,.,TGTGCTAGTGGTACCACCCCACGCGCGCAAAGGCCTCTCTATGGCTACACCTTC,CASGTTPRAQRPLYGYTF
TRBV28,TRBJ1-1,.,.,TGTGCCAGCAGGGAGGACACTGAAGCTTTCTTT,CASREDTEAFF
TRBV4-1,TRBJ2-2,.,.,TGCGCCAGCAGCCCAAAGGTGGGTTCCGTCGAGCTGTTTTTT,CASSPKVGSVELFF
TRBV12-5,TRBJ2-3,TRBD2,.,TGTGCTAGTGGTCCTTCTAGCGGGGGCACAGATACGCAGTATTTT,CASGPSSGGTDTQYF
TRBV9,TRBJ2-7,.,once,TGTGCCAGCAGCACAACAACGGGACCCTACGAGCAGTACTTC,CASSTTTGPYEQYF
TRBV6-6,TRBJ1-3,.,.,TGTGCCAGCAGGCCCCCGACGAATGGAAACACCATATATTTT,CASRPPTNGNTIYF